This T cell receptor (beta chain) was sequenced during a study of T cells in Graves' hyperthyroidism and ophthalmopathy. This clonotype is a singleton in its sample. What it recognizes is unknown. Lactation, pregnancy, other autoimmune disease or uncontrolled infection excluded patients. Findings of the study overall: Blood also carried most thyroid clonotypes expanded above 0.001. The model anticipated ophthalmopathy a median about six months pre-onset. By a 13 V-J model, ophthalmopathy was set apart from stable hyperthyroidism.

Amplification of TCR beta CDR3 regions used RNA as the template. The HTBI set primed first-round TCR CDR3 RT-PCR. One entry per CDR3 protein results from TCRdb running MiXCR on the multiplex PCR reads. The table records more than 500,000 distinct CDR3 sequences, roughly 46% of them present only once. The CDR3 spans 13 residues. From germline, CDR1 is SQVTM and CDR2 ANQGSEA. Trimming took 7 bases from V and 8 from J; bases not matched to a gene: 9. The TCR comes from an adult woman with Graves' disease, either hyperthyroidism or ophthalmopathy (not recorded which). The rearrangement uses TRBV29-1 and TRBJ1-1; 11 bases fit TRBD1. Input material: peripheral blood or thyroid tissue (not recorded which). This chain's CDR3 is CSDGTGGLSEAFF. CDR3 nucleotides: TGCAGCGACGGGACAGGGGGGCTCTCCGAAGCTTTCTTT. Together with reference TRBV29-1 and TRBJ1-1, the CDR3 gives the full variable domain: SAVISQKPSRDICQRGTSLTIQCQVDSQVTMMFWYRQQPGQSLTLIATANQGSEATYESGFVIDKFPISRPNLTFSTLTVSNMSPEDSSIYLCSDGTGGLSEAFFGQGTRLTVV.